Listed below are T cell receptor beta chains from one sample, sequenced in a study of blood T cell repertoires in COVID-19. Clones were sequenced by immunoSEQ multiplex PCR, and TCRdb holds only the in-frame ones, with some missing. The table includes roughly 120,000 clones, about 93% detected once. The specimen was peripheral blood. The source is a man in his forties or fifties with COVID-19, enrolled during active disease. The CDR3 runs from the conserved cysteine through the conserved F or W.

j_gene: TRBJ2-1
v_gene: TRBV10-3
CDR3aa: CAISSPPGGNEQFF

j_gene: TRBJ1-5
v_gene: TRBV10-2
CDR3aa: CASRQGKNQPQHF

j_gene: TRBJ2-4
v_gene: TRBV19
CDR3aa: CASSIRPGENKNIQYF

j_gene: TRBJ1-3
v_gene: TRBV29-1
CDR3aa: CSVVSHYRGIAGNTIYF

j_gene: TRBJ2-7
v_gene: TRBV4-2
CDR3aa: CASSQGLTGSIHYEQYF

j_gene: TRBJ2-3
v_gene: TRBV19
CDR3aa: CASTFTGADTQYF

j_gene: TRBJ2-5
v_gene: TRBV18
CDR3aa: CASSPRPGQGEETQYF

j_gene: TRBJ2-1
v_gene: TRBV6-6
CDR3aa: CASSPTSGTGYEQFF

j_gene: TRBJ2-1
v_gene: TRBV19
CDR3aa: CASSTRSHSEQFF

j_gene: TRBJ1-1
v_gene: TRBV7-9
CDR3aa: CASSFGQASTEAFF

j_gene: TRBJ2-1
v_gene: TRBV27
CDR3aa: CASSLQGQGTHEQFF

j_gene: TRBJ1-1
v_gene: TRBV5-1
CDR3aa: CASSIGTENTEAFF

j_gene: TRBJ2-1
v_gene: TRBV6-2/TRBV6-3
CDR3aa: CASSYNLAGGYEQFF

j_gene: TRBJ1-1
v_gene: TRBV13
CDR3aa: CASKRTGPNTEAFF

j_gene: TRBJ2-1
v_gene: TRBV25-1
CDR3aa: CASSRYGTGGANEQFF

j_gene: TRBJ1-2
v_gene: TRBV2
CDR3aa: CASSEMRGGGYTF

j_gene: TRBJ2-7
v_gene: TRBV13
CDR3aa: CASSSQGAPREEQYF

j_gene: TRBJ1-2
v_gene: TRBV24-1
CDR3aa: CATSGGQGKNYGYTF

j_gene: TRBJ2-5
v_gene: TRBV5-1
CDR3aa: CASQQGNQETQYF

j_gene: TRBJ2-2
v_gene: TRBV11-3
CDR3aa: CASSFELAGYTGELFF

j_gene: TRBJ1-2
v_gene: TRBV9
CDR3aa: CASSVESGGNYGYTF

j_gene: TRBJ2-4
v_gene: TRBV5-1
CDR3aa: CASSQIAREAAKNIQYF

j_gene: TRBJ2-7
v_gene: TRBV4-2
CDR3aa: CASSLSGQGQYEQYF

j_gene: TRBJ2-2
v_gene: TRBV29-1
CDR3aa: CSAASGGTGELFF

j_gene: TRBJ2-3
v_gene: TRBV30
CDR3aa: CAWSDGRAVDTQYF

j_gene: TRBJ2-1
v_gene: TRBV11-1
CDR3aa: CASSLAGTSGASSYNEQFF

j_gene: TRBJ1-2
v_gene: TRBV7-2
CDR3aa: CASSPGQHYGYTF

j_gene: TRBJ1-1
v_gene: TRBV7-3
CDR3aa: CASSSQGYTEAFF

j_gene: TRBJ2-7
v_gene: TRBV11-2
CDR3aa: CASSSVYRGHEQYF

j_gene: TRBJ1-1
v_gene: TRBV5-1
CDR3aa: CASSTGNTEAFF

j_gene: TRBJ2-5
v_gene: TRBV5-6
CDR3aa: CASSLTWDRVQETQYF

j_gene: TRBJ1-2
v_gene: TRBV30
CDR3aa: CAWSSGLLYGYTF

j_gene: TRBJ2-1
v_gene: TRBV4-1
CDR3aa: CASSQGRAHSSYNEQFF

j_gene: TRBJ1-3
v_gene: TRBV9
CDR3aa: CASSATGVGNTIYF

j_gene: TRBJ2-1
v_gene: TRBV6-5
CDR3aa: CASRGTGGGYNEQFF